The 24 T cell receptor delta chains listed next were all sequenced from one sample in a study of γδ T cells in repeated Plasmodium falciparum infection. Vgamma9/Vdelta2+ and Vdelta2-negative gammadelta T cells were flow-sorted from PBMC for bulk sequencing. TCRdb reran clone calling via CATT on the multiplex PCR reads. Seen here are about 89,000 delta-chain clones, almost 1.5% observed once, and the top ten hold around 8.1%. The sample comprised gamma-delta T cells from blood. Receptors were obtained from a pool of human donors (malaria-infected and uninfected, not separated).

Of note for this clone: The protein held in TCRdb is that of a much larger clone and does not match this DNA's translation at residue 4, likely because of a read error; the protein shown is translated from the DNA. The J gene is TRDJ3, the V gene TRDV2, with 8 bases that match TRDD3. Here the J gene came from matching the DNA to germline, since TCRdb omits it. Germline CDR1 and CDR2: GEAIGNYY and EKD. This CDR3 is 17 amino acids long. J lost 4 bases, V lost 5 bases, and 9 bases had no gene match. The CDR3 DNA is TGTGCCTGTGGCACGGGGATACAACGGTGGGACACCCGACAGATGTTTTTC. It yields the protein CACGTGIQRWDTRQMFF.

To note about this clone: TCRdb's protein, taken from a much larger clone, differs from this DNA's translation at residue 6, likely owing to a read error; the protein displayed comes from the DNA. This chain uses TRDV1 with TRDJ1; 8 bases match TRDD3. CDR1 TSWWSYY and CDR2 QGS come from the germline V gene. The CDR3 consists of 20 residues. For the CDR3, the DNA is TGTGCTATTGGGCCGATCCTCCGTCGTACTGGGGGCTTCTACACCAATAAACTCATCTTT. Its translation: CAIGPILRRTGGFYTNKLIF.

The sample holds many counts of this clone. Given a much more abundant clone one base away, this may be a read error. Other DNA sequences of this sample code for an identical CDR3. The chain is built from TRDV2 and TRDJ3; the match to TRDD2 covers 8 bases. Germline CDR1 is GEAIGNYY and CDR2 is EKD. The CDR3 is 25 residues long. Losses at the gene ends were 3 bases for V and 0 bases for J; bases not matched to a gene: 27. The CDR3 bases are TGTGCCTGTGACGCCGTACTAGCTTCCTACGGTATTGGAGGACAAGGCTCCTGGGACACCCGACAGATGTTTTTC. Its translation is CACDAVLASYGIGGQGSWDTRQMFF.

As to this clone: The protein given by TCRdb reflects a much larger clone and differs at residue 13 from this DNA's translation, likely from a read error; the protein shown is the DNA's translation. The rearrangement joins TRDV2 to TRDJ1; D may be TRDD2 or TRDD3 (7 bases each). No J gene was available from TCRdb, and it was assigned here by a germline match of the DNA. The V and J ends lost 5 bases and 0 bases respectively, with 30 bases between them. Germline V CDR1 and CDR2: GEAIGNYY, EKD. This CDR3 is built from 20 residues. CDR3 sequence: CACAVPTYWGGTEYTDKLIF. CDR3 nucleotides: TGTGCCTGTGCGGTTCCTACGTACTGGGGAGGGACAGAGTACACCGATAAACTCATCTTT.

This clone was recorded a few times. The likely explanation is a read error, given a far larger clone one base away. Other DNA sequences in this sample translate to the same CDR3. This chain links TRDV2 with TRDJ3, with D perhaps TRDD3 (6 bases). TCRdb does not report a J gene; here it was assigned by matching the DNA to germline references. V was shortened by 1 base and J by 4 bases, with 22 bases between the two germline ends. The CDR3 runs 20 residues. Germline V lookup: CDR1 GEAIGNYY, CDR2 EKD. Here the CDR3 DNA reads TGTGCCTGTGACACTCTGTGGGGGGCGAGGAGCTCTTGGGACACCCGACAGATGTTTTTC. Translation gives CACDTLWGARSSWDTRQMFF.

This clone has just a few counts. With only one base between it and a far larger clone, this is likely a read error. The sample has other DNA sequences that encode this CDR3 too. This chain uses TRDV1 with TRDJ1; 7 nucleotides agree with TRDD3. TCRdb carries no J gene annotation; the J gene was assigned here by matching the DNA with germline. The junction had 20 bases not matched to a gene; V was cut back by 1 base and J by 0 bases. The CDR3 contains 21 residues. Germline V gene lookup returns CDR1 TSWWSYY and CDR2 QGS. The CDR3 protein is CALGERPRYWGMVRYTDKLIF. Written as DNA, the CDR3 is TGTGCTCTTGGGGAACGCCCGAGGTACTGGGGAATGGTTCGGTACACCGATAAACTCATCTTT.

Regarding this clone: The TCRdb protein, from a much larger clone, departs from this DNA's translation at residue 10, likely by read error; the protein shown derives from the DNA. V gene assignment gives TRDV1, but the J gene was left uncalled. The CDR3 is 12 residues long. Germline loops: CDR1 TSWWSYY, CDR2 QGS. CDR3 sequence (DNA): TGTGCTCTTGGGGAATTGCGGTATAAACACATCTTT. This sequence encodes CALGELRYKHIF.

A few counts support this clone. The protein TCRdb gives is from a much larger clone and does not agree with this DNA's translation at residue 9, likely a read error; the protein shown here comes from the DNA. This chain connects TRDV1 to TRDJ1; tentative D call: TRDD3 (6 bases). TCRdb is silent on the J gene; assignment here came from matching the DNA to germline. V was pared by 9 bases and J by 3 bases, with 17 bases between. The CDR3 loop spans 14 amino acids. Germline values: CDR1 TSWWSYY, CDR2 QGS. In DNA form, the CDR3 reads TGTGCTCTCCTGCCGTGGGGATCTGCCGATAAACTCATCTTT. Protein: CALLPWGSADKLIF.

This clone was recorded a few times. The TCRdb protein, from a much larger clone, departs from this DNA's translation at residue 4, likely by read error; the protein shown derives from the DNA. CDR3 nucleotide sequence: TGTGCCTGTGAACGCGTGATGGGGGACACCGATAAACTCATCTTT. The encoded protein is CACERVMGDTDKLIF. The chain is built from TRDV2 and TRDJ1, with TRDD3 as a possible D gene (6 bases). Because TCRdb records no J gene, it was assigned here through a match of the DNA to germline. The germline V and J ends were trimmed by 4 bases and 0 bases, with 14 bases remaining between them. Germline CDR1 and CDR2: GEAIGNYY and EKD. CDR3 length equals 15 residues.

This clone was seen at least ten times. This is likely an artifact of a read error, given a far larger clone one base away. Other DNA sequences in the sample encode the same CDR3. Here the CDR3 DNA reads TGTGCCTGTGACACCCTCCAGGGGATACCTTACACCGATAAGCTCATCTTT. It is translated as CACDTLQGIPYTDKLIF. This rearrangement joins TRDV2 to TRDJ1; 8 bases match TRDD3. Germline V gene sequence: CDR1 GEAIGNYY, CDR2 EKD. The CDR3 sequence is 17 residues long.

A few counts support this clone. TCRdb pairs this DNA with a much larger clone's protein that differs at residue 5, likely a read error; the protein shown was translated from the DNA. The chain recombines TRDV1 with TRDJ1, with 10 bases that match TRDD3. TCRdb gives no J gene; it was assigned here by matching the DNA to germline. The trim removed 4 bases at V and 0 bases at J, leaving 17 bases unmatched. Germline V CDR1 and CDR2: TSWWSYY, QGS. The CDR3 consists of 20 residues. The CDR3 nucleotides are TGTGCTCTTGGGGGCCAGTTTCCTGCGTGGGGGATACATTACACCGATAAACTCATCTTT. This codes for CALGGQFPAWGIHYTDKLIF.

A remark on this clone: A read error likely explains why the TCRdb protein, taken from a much larger clone, differs from this DNA's translation at residue 11; the protein shown is translated from the DNA. This chain connects TRDV1 to TRDJ1; D uncertain. CDR3 length: 19 residues. Germline CDR1 and CDR2: TSWWSYY and QGS. The germline V and J ends were trimmed by 3 bases and 0 bases, with 23 bases remaining between them. CDR3 residues: CALGDSHRSGHVYTDKLIF. CDR3 nucleotide sequence: TGTGCTCTTGGGGACTCCCATCGAAGTGGACACGTATACACCGATAAACTCATCTTT.

This clone has a count of ten or more. TCRdb's protein for this DNA is that of a much larger clone and differs from the translation at residue 15, likely a read error; the protein shown is the DNA translation. The V gene is TRDV2, the J gene TRDJ1; a possible D gene is TRDD3 (5 bases). From germline, CDR1 is GEAIGNYY and CDR2 EKD. CDR3 size: 18 residues. For the CDR3, the DNA is TGTGCCTGTGACACATCTACGACCTGGGCCCCGTACACCGATGAACTCATCTTT. It codes for CACDTSTTWAPYTDELIF.

In its sample, this clone was seen a few times. TCRdb attributes to this sequence the protein of a much larger clone, which differs from the DNA translation at residue 4; a read error is likely, and the protein displayed is translated from the DNA. J is TRDJ1 and V is TRDV2; 11 nucleotides match TRDD3. No J gene is reported in TCRdb; it was inferred here by comparing the DNA with germline. This CDR3 region has 20 residues. Germline loops: CDR1 GEAIGNYY, CDR2 EKD. The CDR3 sequence: CACNTVLSQTGGYRTDKLIF. The DNA of the CDR3 is TGTGCCTGTAACACCGTACTCTCTCAAACTGGGGGATATCGAACCGATAAACTCATCTTT.

In regard to this clone: TCRdb's entry gives the protein of a much larger clone, which mismatches this DNA's translation at residue 12, likely from a read error; the protein reported here is translated from the DNA. The genes are TRDV2 and TRDJ3, with 12 bases matching TRDD3. The J gene was not available in TCRdb and was assigned here by matching the DNA to germline segments. This CDR3 is 19 amino acids long. CDR1 is GEAIGNYY and CDR2 is EKD in the germline V gene. The CDR3 DNA follows: TGTGCCTGTGACAGACTGGGGGATACTTGCTCCTGTGACACCCGACAGATGTTTTTC. Protein product: CACDRLGDTCSCDTRQMFF.

This clone occurred many times. The amino acid sequence in TCRdb belongs to a much larger clone and departs from this DNA's translation at residue 18, likely a sequencing read error; the sequence shown is translated from the DNA. The V call is TRDV2, the J call TRDJ1, with D unclear. The CDR3 is 21 residues long. The V gene's germline CDR1 is GEAIGNYY and CDR2 EKD. In DNA, the CDR3 is TGTGCCTGTGACACCGTTCAAGGGGCTAAAAATTTCCAGGGCGAGGGCGATAGACTCATCTTT. This gives the protein CACDTVQGAKNFQGEGDRLIF.

This clone was found a few times. With a far larger clone one base away, a read error is the likely cause. The chain has TRDV1 and TRDJ1; possibly TRDD3 for D (8 bases). TCRdb lists no J gene, so it was determined here by aligning the DNA to germline. CDR3 size: 22 residues. Germline-derived CDR1 and CDR2 are TSWWSYY and QGS. V lost 0 bases and J lost 0, with 29 bases in between. CDR3 region: CALGELFLRPTGGPPYTDKLIF. The CDR3 DNA reads as TGTGCTCTTGGGGAACTATTCCTACGGCCTACTGGGGGCCCCCCCTACACCGATAAACTCATCTTT.

This clone has a handful of counts. TCRdb's protein, taken from a much larger clone, differs from this DNA's translation at residue 13, likely owing to a read error; the protein displayed comes from the DNA. The J gene is TRDJ1, the V gene TRDV2; 7 bases match TRDD3. Here the J gene came from matching the DNA to germline, since TCRdb omits it. Germline CDR1 GEAIGNYY, CDR2 EKD. This CDR3 has 21 residues. Losses at the gene ends were 0 bases for V and 2 bases for J; bases not matched to a gene: 23. CDR3 DNA: TGTGCCTGTGACACCGGGGGATCTTCGGGGCGTACTGAGATCCGAACCGATAAACTCATCTTT. Translating it yields CACDTGGSSGRTEIRTDKLIF.

A remark on this clone: With a much larger clone just one base away, this may be a read error. Other DNA sequences in this specimen translate into the identical CDR3. The CDR3 bases are TGTGCTCTTGGAGAAAGTGGAACCTTCCTGGGGTACTGGGGGATATCAAACACCGATAAACTCATCTTT. Translation: CALGESGTFLGYWGISNTDKLIF. V and J are TRDV1 and TRDJ1; TRDD3 aligns across 11 bases. Trimming removed 6 bases from V and 0 bases from J; junction bases left unmatched: 27. Germline lookup yields CDR1 TSWWSYY and CDR2 QGS. CDR3 length equals 23 residues.

Remarks on this clone: TCRdb assigns this DNA the protein of a much larger clone, which departs from its translation at residue 4; this likely reflects a read error, and the protein shown comes from translating the DNA. The rearrangement uses TRDV2 and TRDJ1; 8 positions match TRDD3. TCRdb lists no J gene, so it was determined here by aligning the DNA to germline. The CDR3 has 22 residues. The V gene's germline CDR1 is GEAIGNYY and CDR2 EKD. The CDR3, as DNA: TGTGCCTGTGGCACCGACGAAGGAAGTCAGAGTACTGGGGGGGCCTACACCGATAAACTCATCTTT. It specifies CACGTDEGSQSTGGAYTDKLIF.

The table lists this clone with many counts. J is TRDJ1 and V is TRDV1; 8 nucleotides agree with TRDD3. The CDR3 consists of 17 residues. V shed 4 bases and J 4 bases; nucleotides not matched to a gene: 14. Germline V CDR1 and CDR2: TSWWSYY, QGS. The CDR3 sequence is CALGAARGLGEVDKLIF. In nucleotides, the CDR3 is TGTGCTCTTGGGGCCGCACGTGGGCTGGGGGAGGTCGATAAACTCATCTTT.

This clone has just a few counts. Since a far larger clone is one base different, this is likely a read error. The same CDR3 is also encoded by other DNA sequences in this sample. This chain uses TRDV1 with TRDJ1; D perhaps matches TRDD3 (5 bases). Germline assignment: CDR1 TSWWSYY and CDR2 QGS. The V gene lost 0 bases and the J gene lost 3 bases, with 26 bases spanning the gap. The CDR3 spans 20 residues. The CDR3 reads CALGELKAPPTSDGADKLIF. CDR3 bases: TGTGCTCTTGGGGAACTTAAAGCTCCCCCAACCTCAGATGGGGCCGATAAACTCATCTTT.

This chain connects TRDV2 to TRDJ3, with TRDD3 matching over 11 bases. As TCRdb names no J gene, one was assigned here on the basis of a DNA match to germline. The CDR3 covers 16 residues. The V gene's germline CDR1 is GEAIGNYY and CDR2 EKD. CDR3 in amino acids: CAGGYGASWDTRQMFF. CDR3 coding DNA: TGTGCTGGGGGATACGGCGCGTCCTGGGACACCCGACAGATGTTTTTC.

This clone came up many times. A far larger clone lies a single base away; this is likely a read error. The same CDR3 is also encoded by other DNA sequences in this sample. The rearrangement links TRDV2 to TRDJ1; TRDD3 matches 13 bases. The germline CDR1 and CDR2 sequences are GEAIGNYY and EKD. This CDR3 has 22 amino acids. The CDR3 nucleotides are TGTGCCTGTGACCCAGTACCGACCGCCGTACTGGGGGATACGGAGGGGACCGATAAGCTCATCTTT. Translated: CACDPVPTAVLGDTEGTDKLIF.